What follows is one T cell receptor beta chain and its context. Its antigen is still unknown. The sample belongs to a study of human T cells and chemical hapten exposure. Study-level background: Skin of the upper inner arm, approximately 2 cm by approximately 2 cm, received 2% DPC for sensitization.

In TCRdb, the RACE reads were re-called with MiXCR into one record per CDR3 protein. Of 300,000 to 450,000 distinct CDR3 sequences in the sample, 5% to 6.5% are singletons; the top ten hold just over 2.5%. Study-level results: PT1 expanded TCR numbers tracked positively with patch test score. There were significantly more large CDR3 similarity clusters among expanded TCRs than among controls. Following DPC sensitization, TCRs present above 1 in 1000 frequency showed no change.

Indicated time point: pre-sensitization, week 0. As for treatment: therapeutic diphenylcyclopropenone sensitization with weekly scalp DPC. The source is a woman in her 50s with alopecia areata. Some clones in this sample may be carry-over from other donors' samples. This specimen consisted of whole blood, obtained in connection with sensitization to the hapten diphenylcyclopropenone (DPC).

CDR3 amino acids: CSARDRLAGGRDEQFF. The DNA of the CDR3 is TGCAGTGCTAGAGATCGACTAGCGGGAGGCAGGGATGAGCAGTTCTTC. V usage is TRBV20-1 and J usage is TRBJ2-1; TRBD2 aligns across 13 bases. CDR1 DFQATT and CDR2 SNEGSKA come from the germline V gene (reference sequence). The J segment lost 8 bases and the V segment lost 0 bases, leaving 7 bases of the junction unmatched. CDR3 length: 16 residues.